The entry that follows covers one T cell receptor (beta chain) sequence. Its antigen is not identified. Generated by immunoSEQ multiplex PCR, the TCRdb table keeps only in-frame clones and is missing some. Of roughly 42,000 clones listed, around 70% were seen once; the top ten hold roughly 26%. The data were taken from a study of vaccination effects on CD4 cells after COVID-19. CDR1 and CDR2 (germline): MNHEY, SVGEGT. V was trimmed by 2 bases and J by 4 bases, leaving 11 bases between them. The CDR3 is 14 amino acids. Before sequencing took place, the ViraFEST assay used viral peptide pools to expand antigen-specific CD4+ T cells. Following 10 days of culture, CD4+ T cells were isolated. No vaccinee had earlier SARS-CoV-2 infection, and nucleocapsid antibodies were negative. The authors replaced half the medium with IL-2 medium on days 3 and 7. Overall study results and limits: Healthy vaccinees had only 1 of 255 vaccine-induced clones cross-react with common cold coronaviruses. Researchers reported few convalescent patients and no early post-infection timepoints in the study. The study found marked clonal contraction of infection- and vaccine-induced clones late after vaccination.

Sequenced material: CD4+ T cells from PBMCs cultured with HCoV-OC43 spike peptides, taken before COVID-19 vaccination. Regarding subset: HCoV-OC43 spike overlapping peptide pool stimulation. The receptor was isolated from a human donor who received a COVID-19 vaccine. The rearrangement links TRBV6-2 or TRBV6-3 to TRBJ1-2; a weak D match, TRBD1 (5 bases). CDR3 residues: CASSYRRGPYGYTF. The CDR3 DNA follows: TGTGCCAGCAGTTACCGACGGGGACCCTATGGCTACACCTTC.